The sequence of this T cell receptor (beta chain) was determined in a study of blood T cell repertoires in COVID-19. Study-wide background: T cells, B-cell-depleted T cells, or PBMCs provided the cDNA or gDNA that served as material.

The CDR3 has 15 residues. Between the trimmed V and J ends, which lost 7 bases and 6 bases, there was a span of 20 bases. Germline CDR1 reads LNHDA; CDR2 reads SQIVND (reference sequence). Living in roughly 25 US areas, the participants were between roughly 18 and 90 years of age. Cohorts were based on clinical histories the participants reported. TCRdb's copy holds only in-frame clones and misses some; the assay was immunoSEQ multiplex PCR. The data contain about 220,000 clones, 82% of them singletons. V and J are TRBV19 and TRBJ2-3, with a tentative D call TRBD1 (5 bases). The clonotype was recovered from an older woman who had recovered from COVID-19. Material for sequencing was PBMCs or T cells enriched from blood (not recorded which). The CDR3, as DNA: TGTGCCAGTAAGTTAGGGCAGGGAATTTCCGATACGCAGTATTTT. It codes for CASKLGQGISDTQYF.